This T cell receptor beta chain was retrieved from a study of neurological immune-mediated disorders. Germline assignment: CDR1 SGHTA and CDR2 FQGNSA. Trimming pared 1 base from V and 0 bases from J, leaving 7 bases between. This CDR3 comprises 14 residues. This clonotype came up many times. Time point reported: longitudinal time-point 3. TCRdb re-analysed the 5' RACE reads in MiXCR, keeping a single row per CDR3 protein. The top ten hold 1.9% of the sample, which has roughly 57,000 distinct CDR3 sequences, roughly 8.4% seen once. The sample taken for sequencing was PBMCs. This TCR was recovered from a woman in her forties in good health. V and J are TRBV7-2 and TRBJ2-7; no clear D gene. CDR3 residues: CASSLDRHSYEQYF. The CDR3 region has the DNA TGTGCCAGCAGCTTAGACAGACACTCCTACGAGCAGTACTTC.